This is a list of T cell receptor beta chains from one sample in a study of sequential checkpoint blockade in melanoma. Sequencing was performed with immunoSEQ multiplex PCR; in TCRdb, only in-frame clones are kept and a portion is missing. Here the sample spans over 6,000 clones, around 78% being singletons. Sequenced material: CD8+ T cells sorted from blood (inferred from file names), taken from a patient given nivolumab and ipilimumab in sequence. The receptors were sampled from a human donor with melanoma. The CDR3 runs from the conserved cysteine through the conserved F or W. The D gene is left open where the match is weak. Some rows have no size entry. The others give once, few or many, or a class for an expanded clone.

size	D	V	J	CDR3	DNA
.	.	TRBV6-5	TRBJ2-2	CASSTGLDGELFF	TGTGCCAGCAGTACAGGGCTGGACGGGGAGCTGTTTTTT
.	TRBD2	TRBV7-3	TRBJ2-1	CASSVTSGGYNEQFF	TGTGCCAGCAGCGTAACTAGCGGGGGGTACAATGAGCAGTTCTTC
.	.	TRBV5-1	TRBJ2-5	CASSLGRAAWYQETQYF	TGCGCCAGCAGCTTGGGCCGAGCAGCGTGGTACCAAGAGACCCAGTACTTC
.	TRBD2	TRBV7-6	TRBJ2-1	CASAPTEGLAGAGEQFF	TGTGCCAGCGCCCCGACAGAAGGACTAGCGGGAGCTGGTGAGCAGTTCTTC
.	TRBD1	TRBV6-1	TRBJ2-2	CASSVGQGTTGELFF	TGTGCCAGCAGTGTCGGACAGGGTACCACCGGGGAGCTGTTTTTT
.	TRBD2	TRBV2	TRBJ2-7	CASSVDLAAPSSYEQYF	TGTGCCAGCAGTGTTGATCTAGCGGCTCCCAGCTCCTACGAGCAGTACTTC
.	.	TRBV6-1	TRBJ2-3	CASSSGLSSTDTQYF	TGTGCCAGCTCTTCGGGACTCTCTAGCACAGATACGCAGTATTTT
.	.	TRBV4-2	TRBJ1-4	CASSQDRRRRTNEKLFF	TGTGCCAGCAGCCAAGACCGGAGAAGGAGGACTAATGAAAAACTGTTTTTT
.	.	TRBV4-1	TRBJ1-5	CASSQGPWQPQHF	TGCGCCAGCAGCCAGGGCCCTTGGCAGCCCCAGCATTTT
.	.	TRBV30	TRBJ2-7	CAWSGYPSEYEQYF	TGTGCCTGGAGTGGGTATCCTAGCGAATACGAGCAGTACTTC
.	.	TRBV6-1	TRBJ1-2	CASSQELSGRKTYGYTF	TGTGCCAGCAGTCAAGAGTTAAGTGGGAGAAAGACCTATGGCTACACCTTC
.	TRBD2	TRBV4-1	TRBJ2-1	CASSQRLGAGASYNEQFF	TGCGCCAGCAGCCAAAGACTTGGGGCGGGAGCATCCTACAATGAGCAGTTCTTC
.	.	TRBV5-4	TRBJ2-3	CASSLGLRITDTQYF	TGTGCCAGCAGCTTGGGACTCAGAATTACAGATACGCAGTATTTT
.	.	TRBV7-9	TRBJ1-4	CASSSLRGGSNEKLFF	TGTGCCAGCAGCTCCCTTAGAGGGGGATCTAATGAAAAACTGTTTTTT
.	.	TRBV7-9	TRBJ1-1	CASRFAGSTEAFF	TGTGCCAGCAGATTTGCGGGGAGCACTGAAGCTTTCTTT
.	TRBD2	TRBV7-6	TRBJ2-1	CASSLGGSLYNEQFF	TGTGCCAGCAGCTTGGGAGGGAGTTTGTACAATGAGCAGTTCTTC
few	.	TRBV29-1	TRBJ2-3	CSVEDLSSDNTQYF	TGCAGCGTTGAAGATCTTTCCTCCGACAATACGCAGTATTTT
.	.	TRBV7-9	TRBJ1-6	CASSERLLTSPLHF	TGTGCCAGCAGCGAACGATTACTCACTTCACCCCTCCACTTT
.	.	TRBV19	TRBJ1-1	CASRGEGHNEAFF	TGTGCCAGTAGGGGTGAGGGACACAATGAAGCTTTCTTT
large	TRBD2	TRBV18	TRBJ2-7	CASSSKGTSKVYEQYF	TGTGCCAGCTCGTCTAAAGGGACTAGCAAAGTCTACGAGCAGTACTTC
.	.	TRBV4-2	TRBJ2-7	CASSQDGADTSYEQYF	TGTGCCAGCAGCCAAGACGGAGCGGATACGTCCTACGAGCAGTACTTC
.	TRBD2	TRBV28	TRBJ2-2	CASSLQTSGNTGELFF	TGTGCCAGCAGTTTACAGACTAGCGGTAACACCGGGGAGCTGTTTTTT
few	.	TRBV27	TRBJ1-2	CASSLLGGDGYTF	TGTGCCAGCAGTTTATTGGGGGGGGATGGCTACACCTTC
once	TRBD2	TRBV27	TRBJ2-1	CASSLTAGASAYNEQFF	TGTGCCAGCAGTTTAACGGCGGGAGCCTCGGCCTACAATGAGCAGTTCTTC
.	TRBD1	TRBV19	TRBJ2-7	CASSMGQGAYEQYF	TGTGCCAGTAGCATGGGCCAGGGGGCCTACGAGCAGTACTTC
.	.	TRBV4-2	TRBJ1-5	CASSQVGRLDVSNQPQHF	TGTGCCAGCAGCCAAGTGGGGCGTTTAGACGTTAGCAATCAGCCCCAGCATTTT
.	.	TRBV27	TRBJ2-2	CASSFQYTGELFF	TGTGCCAGCAGTTTCCAGTACACCGGGGAGCTGTTTTTT
.	.	TRBV4-3	TRBJ2-3	CASSQDLRNTQYF	TGCGCCAGCAGCCAAGATCTGAGAAATACGCAGTATTTT
.	TRBD2	TRBV4-2	TRBJ2-1	CASSHGLAGVLDEQFF	TGTGCCAGCAGCCACGGACTAGCGGGAGTTTTGGATGAGCAGTTCTTC
.	.	TRBV16	TRBJ2-7	CASSQLAHDRFYEQYF	TGTGCCAGCAGCCAATTGGCTCACGACAGATTCTACGAGCAGTACTTC
.	TRBD2	TRBV5-1	TRBJ2-1	CASSPTGLADNEQFF	TGCGCCAGCAGCCCAACGGGACTAGCAGACAATGAGCAGTTCTTC
.	TRBD1	TRBV19	TRBJ2-7	CASSPRTGAIYEQYF	TGTGCCAGTAGTCCACGGACAGGGGCTATTTACGAGCAGTACTTC
few	.	TRBV29-1	TRBJ2-4	CSVVPGLAKNIQYF	TGCAGCGTTGTGCCAGGCCTAGCCAAAAACATTCAGTACTTC
.	.	TRBV4-1	TRBJ2-7	CASSHLGDEQYF	TGCGCCAGCAGCCATTTGGGAGACGAGCAGTACTTC
.	TRBD1	TRBV11-2	TRBJ2-7	CASSLAGQGSGHEQYF	TGTGCCAGCAGCTTAGCGGGACAGGGATCGGGCCACGAGCAGTACTTC
.	.	TRBV7-9	TRBJ2-1	CASSLVGNEQFF	TGTGCCAGCAGCTTAGTCGGCAATGAGCAGTTCTTC
.	TRBD2	TRBV15	TRBJ2-5	CATSRQPSAPGGETQYF	TGTGCCACCAGCAGACAGCCCTCGGCCCCGGGGGGAGAGACCCAGTACTTC
.	TRBD2	TRBV7-9	TRBJ2-1	CASSLFGGREGLPNEQFF	TGTGCCAGCAGCTTATTTGGGGGTCGGGAGGGCCTACCCAATGAGCAGTTCTTC
once	TRBD2	TRBV9	TRBJ2-1	CASSPRLAGDSYNEQFF	TGTGCCAGCAGCCCCCGACTAGCGGGAGATTCCTACAATGAGCAGTTCTTC
.	TRBD1	TRBV5-4	TRBJ2-7	CASSPGTGNYEQYF	TGTGCCAGCAGCCCCGGGACAGGGAACTACGAGCAGTACTTC
.	TRBD1	TRBV5-1	TRBJ2-7	CASSLSSGGGYEQYF	TGCGCCAGCAGCTTGTCCTCAGGGGGCGGCTACGAGCAGTACTTC
.	.	TRBV5-4	TRBJ2-1	CASSFAYSANEQFF	TGTGCCAGCAGCTTTGCATATTCAGCGAATGAGCAGTTCTTC
.	.	TRBV9	TRBJ2-5	CASSVAGFRRETQYF	TGTGCCAGCAGCGTGGCGGGCTTCCGGCGAGAGACCCAGTACTTC
few	.	TRBV7-2	TRBJ2-2	CASNSRDTGELFF	TGTGCCAGTAATTCACGGGACACCGGGGAGCTGTTTTTT
.	TRBD1	TRBV7-9	TRBJ2-1	CASSQLPGQGEGNEQFF	TGTGCCAGCAGCCAACTCCCGGGACAGGGCGAGGGGAATGAGCAGTTCTTC
.	TRBD2	TRBV19	TRBJ2-1	CASRGTSGRYNEQFF	TGTGCCAGTAGAGGGACTAGCGGCCGCTACAATGAGCAGTTCTTC
.	.	TRBV27	TRBJ2-7	CASSLQTGLSSYEQYF	TGTGCCAGCAGTTTACAAACGGGGTTGAGCTCCTACGAGCAGTACTTC
.	TRBD2	TRBV15	TRBJ2-5	CATSPGAGGSQETQYF	TGTGCCACCAGCCCTGGGGCGGGAGGTTCCCAAGAGACCCAGTACTTC
.	TRBD1	TRBV10-1	TRBJ2-2	CASSKRTGELANTGELFF	TGCGCCAGCAGTAAAAGGACAGGGGAACTGGCAAACACCGGGGAGCTGTTTTTT
.	TRBD2	TRBV4-3	TRBJ2-1	CASSQDGLADNEQFF	TGCGCCAGCAGCCAAGACGGACTAGCAGACAATGAGCAGTTCTTC
.	.	TRBV15	TRBJ2-5	CATSRETLAQETQYF	TGTGCCACCAGCAGAGAGACTCTGGCCCAAGAGACCCAGTACTTC
.	.	TRBV15	TRBJ2-2	CATASRDLNTGELFF	TGTGCCACTGCCTCTCGGGACTTGAACACCGGGGAGCTGTTTTTT
.	.	TRBV4-1	TRBJ2-7	CASSQDTSLSYEQYF	TGCGCCAGCAGCCAAGATACTAGTTTGTCCTACGAGCAGTACTTC
.	.	TRBV28	TRBJ2-5	CASSLRLEETQYF	TGTGCCAGCAGTTTACGGCTAGAAGAGACCCAGTACTTC
.	TRBD1	TRBV30	TRBJ2-4	CAWNRGQGADIQYF	TGTGCCTGGAACCGGGGACAGGGGGCTGACATTCAGTACTTC